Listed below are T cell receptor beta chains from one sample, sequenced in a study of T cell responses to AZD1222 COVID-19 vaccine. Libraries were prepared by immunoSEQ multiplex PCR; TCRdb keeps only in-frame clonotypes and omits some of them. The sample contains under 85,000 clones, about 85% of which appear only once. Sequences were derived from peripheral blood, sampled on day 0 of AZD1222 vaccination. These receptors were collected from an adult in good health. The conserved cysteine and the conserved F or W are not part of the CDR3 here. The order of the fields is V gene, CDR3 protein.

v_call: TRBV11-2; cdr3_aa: ASSLGASGKGETQY
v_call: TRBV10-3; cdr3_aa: AISAGRSREEKLF
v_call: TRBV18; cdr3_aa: ASSPLPGNQPQH
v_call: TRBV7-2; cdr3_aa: ASSISGSSYNEQF
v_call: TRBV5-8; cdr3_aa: ASSLGTANSPLH
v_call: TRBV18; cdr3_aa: ASSPLGETQY
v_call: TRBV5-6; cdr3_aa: ASREQGDSEEQY
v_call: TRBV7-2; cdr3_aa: ASSPRAGGPDTQY
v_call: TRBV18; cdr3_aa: ASSPFSGREETQY
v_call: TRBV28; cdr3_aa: ASSLTGAAYEQY
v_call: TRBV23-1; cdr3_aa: ASERGGRKGDPGPQH
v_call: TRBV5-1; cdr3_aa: ASSLGDRANGYT
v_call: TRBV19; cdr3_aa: ASRISGTSGRSTDTQY
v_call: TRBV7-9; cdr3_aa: ASSSALGGLYEQY
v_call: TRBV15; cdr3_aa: ATSRGDRDYQPQH
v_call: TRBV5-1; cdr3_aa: ASSLGTEGETQY
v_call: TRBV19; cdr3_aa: ASSTRDRYQETQY
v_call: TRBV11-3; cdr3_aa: ASSSRAGGEAKNIQY
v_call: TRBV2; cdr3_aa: ASSVTVNTEAF
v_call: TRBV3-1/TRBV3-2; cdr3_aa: ASSQDRSQPQH
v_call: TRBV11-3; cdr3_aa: ASSFGVLGYT
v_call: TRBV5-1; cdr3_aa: ASSLERGNTEAF
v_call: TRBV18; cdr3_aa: ASSLSWAGQGVNEQF
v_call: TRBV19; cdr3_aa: ASSITGVDFHHTGELF
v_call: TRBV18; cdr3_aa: ASSAAKGQGSSPLH
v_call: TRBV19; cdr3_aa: ASSIEGRRAEAF
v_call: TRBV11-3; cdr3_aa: ASSSQQGAGTDTQY
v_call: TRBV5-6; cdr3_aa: ASSLSPVNNEQF
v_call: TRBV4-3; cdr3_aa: ASSQDLRSGRYEQY
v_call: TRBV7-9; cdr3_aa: ASSFGTGRNTEAF
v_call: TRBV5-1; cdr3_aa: ASSLDQNTEAF
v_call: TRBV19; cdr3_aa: ASSIAGVVEQF
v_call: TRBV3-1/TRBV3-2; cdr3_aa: ASSGETAYNSPLH
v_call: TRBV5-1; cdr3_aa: ASSLEGDRAQGTQY
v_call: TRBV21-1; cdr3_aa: ASSSPGQGAYEQY
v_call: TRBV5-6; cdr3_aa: ASSLAGRYTEAF
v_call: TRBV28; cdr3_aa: ASSSLGTGGTEAF
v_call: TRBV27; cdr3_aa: ASSPWDNTVAQY
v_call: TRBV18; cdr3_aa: ASSPPVGVAEQY
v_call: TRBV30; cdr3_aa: AWSLQGYGYT
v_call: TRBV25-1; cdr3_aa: ASSVKNTIY
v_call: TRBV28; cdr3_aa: ASSLDGGYGYT
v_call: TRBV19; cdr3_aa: ASSIVEGPVDTGELF
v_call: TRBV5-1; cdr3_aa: ASSLAGTSGNSQQF
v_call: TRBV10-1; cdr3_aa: ASSDTGRGTEAF
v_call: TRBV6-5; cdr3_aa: ASSSHGGSTGELF
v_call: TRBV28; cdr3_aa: ASSLGPKGQAF
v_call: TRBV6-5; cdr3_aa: ASSYYQGEQPQH
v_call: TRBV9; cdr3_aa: ASSPNSLSSGNTIY
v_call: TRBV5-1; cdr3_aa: ASSNQREGRQTQY
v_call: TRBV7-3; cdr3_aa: ASSPSPGRANTGELF
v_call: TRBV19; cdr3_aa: ASRDSNTEAF
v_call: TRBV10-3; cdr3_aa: AISESLTANTGELF
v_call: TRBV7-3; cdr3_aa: ASSLGGGGETQY
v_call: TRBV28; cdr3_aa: ASSPHQLSYEQY